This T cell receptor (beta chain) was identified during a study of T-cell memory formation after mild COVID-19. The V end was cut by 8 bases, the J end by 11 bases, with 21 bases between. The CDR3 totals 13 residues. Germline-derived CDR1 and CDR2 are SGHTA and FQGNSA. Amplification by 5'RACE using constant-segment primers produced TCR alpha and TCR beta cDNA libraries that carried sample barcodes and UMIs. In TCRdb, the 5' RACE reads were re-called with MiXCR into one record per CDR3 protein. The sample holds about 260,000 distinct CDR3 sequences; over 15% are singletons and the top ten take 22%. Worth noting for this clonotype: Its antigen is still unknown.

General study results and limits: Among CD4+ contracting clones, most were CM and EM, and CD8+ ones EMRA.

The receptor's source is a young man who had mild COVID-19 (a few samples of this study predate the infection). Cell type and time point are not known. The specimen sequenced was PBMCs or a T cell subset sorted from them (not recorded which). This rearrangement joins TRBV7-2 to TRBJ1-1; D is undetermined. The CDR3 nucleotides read TGTGCCAGCCAGAGGGAAAGAGGCACTGGGGCTTTCTTT. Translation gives CASQRERGTGAFF.